Listed below are T cell receptor beta chains from one sample, sequenced in a study of T cells after yellow fever vaccination. TCRdb passed the 5' RACE reads through MiXCR, listing each CDR3 protein once. In the table there are about 580,000 distinct CDR3 sequences, less than 20% of which are singletons. The specimen was PBMCs, collected 5 to 6 days after the first yellow fever vaccination. The receptors derive from a man aged 18 to 30 who received the YFV17D yellow fever vaccine. Each CDR3 is given with its conserved first and last residue. Fields, in order: D gene, clone size, J gene, V gene, CDR3 length, CDR3 protein, CDR3 DNA. A D gene is named only where the DNA matches it firmly. Not every row has a clone size; where given, it reads once, few, many or a size class.

D gene: NA; clone size: NA; J gene: TRBJ1-3; V gene: TRBV12-3/TRBV12-4; CDR3 length: 15; CDR3 protein: CASSLDGNSGNTIYF; CDR3 DNA: TGTGCCAGCAGTTTAGACGGGAACTCTGGAAACACCATATATTTT
D gene: TRBD1; clone size: NA; J gene: TRBJ2-1; V gene: TRBV6-2/TRBV6-3; CDR3 length: 17; CDR3 protein: CASSYSVGQLEYNEQFF; CDR3 DNA: TGTGCCAGCAGTTACTCAGTGGGACAGCTAGAGTACAATGAGCAGTTCTTC
D gene: NA; clone size: NA; J gene: TRBJ2-3; V gene: TRBV9; CDR3 length: 14; CDR3 protein: CASSVGKGPARQYF; CDR3 DNA: TGTGCCAGCAGCGTAGGTAAAGGGCCGGCTAGGCAGTATTTT
D gene: NA; clone size: few; J gene: TRBJ1-1; V gene: TRBV12-3/TRBV12-4; CDR3 length: 15; CDR3 protein: CASSAQGSRATEAFF; CDR3 DNA: TGTGCCAGCAGTGCGCAGGGGTCGAGGGCCACTGAAGCTTTCTTT
D gene: NA; clone size: NA; J gene: TRBJ2-5; V gene: TRBV12-3/TRBV12-4; CDR3 length: 13; CDR3 protein: CASRQLWGETQYF; CDR3 DNA: TGTGCCAGCAGGCAACTATGGGGAGAGACCCAGTACTTC
D gene: NA; clone size: NA; J gene: TRBJ2-5; V gene: TRBV7-2; CDR3 length: 15; CDR3 protein: CASSLLGIFKETQYF; CDR3 DNA: TGTGCCAGCAGCTTACTCGGGATTTTCAAAGAGACCCAGTACTTC
D gene: NA; clone size: NA; J gene: TRBJ1-5; V gene: TRBV9; CDR3 length: 13; CDR3 protein: CASSVGAIQPQHF; CDR3 DNA: TGTGCCAGCAGCGTAGGCGCGATTCAGCCCCAGCATTTT
D gene: NA; clone size: few; J gene: TRBJ1-2; V gene: TRBV6-5; CDR3 length: 16; CDR3 protein: CASSYNGNRANYGYTF; CDR3 DNA: TGTGCCAGCAGTTACAACGGGAACAGGGCTAACTATGGCTACACCTTC
D gene: TRBD2; clone size: few; J gene: TRBJ2-4; V gene: TRBV12-3/TRBV12-4; CDR3 length: 17; CDR3 protein: CASSKGLALVAKNIQYF; CDR3 DNA: TGTGCCAGCAGTAAGGGACTAGCTTTAGTGGCCAAAAACATTCAGTACTTC
D gene: NA; clone size: NA; J gene: TRBJ2-1; V gene: TRBV6-1; CDR3 length: 15; CDR3 protein: CASSPRDGSYNEQFF; CDR3 DNA: TGTGCCAGCAGCCCGAGGGACGGCTCCTACAATGAGCAGTTCTTC
D gene: TRBD1; clone size: NA; J gene: TRBJ1-1; V gene: TRBV7-2; CDR3 length: 15; CDR3 protein: CASSAGTGMNTEAFF; CDR3 DNA: TGTGCCAGCAGCGCCGGGACAGGGATGAACACTGAAGCTTTCTTT
D gene: NA; clone size: NA; J gene: TRBJ1-3; V gene: TRBV2; CDR3 length: 16; CDR3 protein: CASSVRGSFSGNTIYF; CDR3 DNA: TGTGCCAGCAGTGTCCGGGGATCCTTCTCTGGAAACACCATATATTTT
D gene: TRBD2; clone size: NA; J gene: TRBJ2-3; V gene: TRBV7-9; CDR3 length: 14; CDR3 protein: CASSFTGGLNTQYF; CDR3 DNA: TGTGCCAGCAGCTTTACGGGGGGGCTAAATACGCAGTATTTT
D gene: TRBD1; clone size: NA; J gene: TRBJ1-2; V gene: TRBV6-5; CDR3 length: 15; CDR3 protein: CASSFGQGDVGGYTF; CDR3 DNA: TGTGCCAGCAGTTTCGGACAGGGGGACGTTGGTGGCTACACCTTC
D gene: TRBD2; clone size: NA; J gene: TRBJ2-7; V gene: TRBV7-9; CDR3 length: 14; CDR3 protein: CASSPPGGGFEQYF; CDR3 DNA: TGTGCCAGCAGCCCCCCGGGGGGGGGTTTCGAGCAGTACTTC
D gene: NA; clone size: few; J gene: TRBJ2-1; V gene: TRBV3-1; CDR3 length: 17; CDR3 protein: CASSQDPIVGSYNEQFF; CDR3 DNA: TGTGCCAGCAGCCAAGATCCCATAGTCGGCAGCTACAATGAGCAGTTCTTC
D gene: TRBD1; clone size: NA; J gene: TRBJ2-7; V gene: TRBV19; CDR3 length: 14; CDR3 protein: CASSTTGGFYEQYF; CDR3 DNA: TGTGCCAGTAGTACGACAGGGGGATTCTACGAGCAGTACTTC
D gene: NA; clone size: NA; J gene: TRBJ2-2; V gene: TRBV5-1; CDR3 length: 15; CDR3 protein: CASSFQGRDTGELFF; CDR3 DNA: TGCGCCAGCAGCTTTCAGGGTCGAGACACCGGGGAGCTGTTTTTT
D gene: NA; clone size: NA; J gene: TRBJ2-3; V gene: TRBV5-1; CDR3 length: 13; CDR3 protein: CASSGQRVDTQYF; CDR3 DNA: TGCGCCAGCAGCGGCCAGAGGGTAGATACGCAGTATTTT
D gene: NA; clone size: NA; J gene: TRBJ1-5; V gene: TRBV2; CDR3 length: 14; CDR3 protein: CASPGRSSNQPQHF; CDR3 DNA: TGTGCCAGTCCGGGCAGGTCGAGCAATCAGCCCCAGCATTTT
D gene: TRBD2; clone size: NA; J gene: TRBJ2-3; V gene: TRBV29-1; CDR3 length: 14; CDR3 protein: CSVSLAGGQDTQYF; CDR3 DNA: TGCAGCGTTTCCCTAGCGGGGGGGCAAGATACGCAGTATTTT
D gene: NA; clone size: few; J gene: TRBJ2-7; V gene: TRBV5-1; CDR3 length: 13; CDR3 protein: CASSPRPWEEQYF; CDR3 DNA: TGCGCCAGCAGCCCCCGGCCGTGGGAAGAGCAGTACTTC
D gene: NA; clone size: few; J gene: TRBJ1-4; V gene: TRBV5-1; CDR3 length: 14; CDR3 protein: CASSNGQSNEKLFF; CDR3 DNA: TGCGCCAGCAGCAACGGACAGAGTAATGAAAAACTGTTTTTT
D gene: TRBD1; clone size: NA; J gene: TRBJ1-2; V gene: TRBV29-1; CDR3 length: 15; CDR3 protein: CSARTRTGGPDGYTF; CDR3 DNA: TGCAGCGCAAGAACTCGGACAGGGGGTCCGGATGGCTACACCTTC
D gene: TRBD1; clone size: few; J gene: TRBJ1-4; V gene: TRBV20-1; CDR3 length: 14; CDR3 protein: CSARDPRGNEKLFF; CDR3 DNA: TGCAGTGCTAGAGATCCCAGGGGGAATGAAAAACTGTTTTTT
D gene: TRBD1; clone size: NA; J gene: TRBJ2-5; V gene: TRBV10-3; CDR3 length: 17; CDR3 protein: CAISEPRDREGSGTQYF; CDR3 DNA: TGTGCCATCAGTGAGCCCCGGGACAGGGAGGGTAGTGGGACCCAGTACTTC
D gene: TRBD1; clone size: few; J gene: TRBJ2-7; V gene: TRBV5-8; CDR3 length: 15; CDR3 protein: CASSRRLDRAYEQYF; CDR3 DNA: TGTGCCAGCAGCCGCCGGTTGGACAGGGCCTACGAGCAGTACTTC
D gene: TRBD2; clone size: NA; J gene: TRBJ2-3; V gene: TRBV9; CDR3 length: 14; CDR3 protein: CASSAGLAGGPQYF; CDR3 DNA: TGTGCCAGCAGCGCCGGACTAGCGGGGGGTCCGCAGTATTTT
D gene: NA; clone size: NA; J gene: TRBJ2-7; V gene: TRBV7-9; CDR3 length: 15; CDR3 protein: CASSLGGWKDYEQYF; CDR3 DNA: TGTGCCAGCAGCTTAGGGGGATGGAAGGACTACGAGCAGTACTTC
D gene: TRBD2; clone size: NA; J gene: TRBJ2-3; V gene: TRBV2; CDR3 length: 18; CDR3 protein: CASSEAPGASGVPDTQYF; CDR3 DNA: TGTGCCAGCAGTGAAGCGCCCGGAGCTAGCGGGGTACCAGATACGCAGTATTTT
D gene: NA; clone size: NA; J gene: TRBJ2-2; V gene: TRBV20-1; CDR3 length: 13; CDR3 protein: CSARVGYTGELFF; CDR3 DNA: TGCAGTGCTAGAGTTGGTTACACCGGGGAGCTGTTTTTT
D gene: NA; clone size: NA; J gene: TRBJ2-7; V gene: TRBV30; CDR3 length: 12; CDR3 protein: CAWSRTHYEQYF; CDR3 DNA: TGTGCCTGGAGTCGGACCCATTACGAGCAGTACTTC
D gene: TRBD1; clone size: NA; J gene: TRBJ1-1; V gene: TRBV10-3; CDR3 length: 14; CDR3 protein: CAISEQGGDTEAFF; CDR3 DNA: TGTGCCATCAGTGAACAGGGGGGGGACACTGAAGCTTTCTTT
D gene: NA; clone size: NA; J gene: TRBJ1-2; V gene: TRBV20-1; CDR3 length: 15; CDR3 protein: CSAREAPGTYYGYTF; CDR3 DNA: TGCAGTGCTAGAGAGGCCCCAGGGACCTACTATGGCTACACCTTC
D gene: NA; clone size: few; J gene: TRBJ2-5; V gene: TRBV20-1; CDR3 length: 12; CDR3 protein: CSASDREETQYF; CDR3 DNA: TGCAGTGCTTCCGACAGAGAAGAGACCCAGTACTTC
D gene: NA; clone size: few; J gene: TRBJ2-6; V gene: TRBV5-1; CDR3 length: 15; CDR3 protein: CASNDGNAGANVLTF; CDR3 DNA: TGCGCCAGCAACGACGGGAACGCTGGGGCCAACGTCCTGACTTTC
D gene: NA; clone size: few; J gene: TRBJ1-1; V gene: TRBV20-1; CDR3 length: 12; CDR3 protein: CSASPLNTEAFF; CDR3 DNA: TGCAGTGCTAGCCCCTTGAACACTGAAGCTTTCTTT
D gene: NA; clone size: NA; J gene: TRBJ1-3; V gene: TRBV11-2; CDR3 length: 15; CDR3 protein: CASSSRTDSGNTIYF; CDR3 DNA: TGTGCCAGCAGCTCCCGGACAGACTCTGGAAACACCATATATTTT
D gene: NA; clone size: many; J gene: TRBJ2-5; V gene: TRBV5-1; CDR3 length: 13; CDR3 protein: CASSPGGPETQYF; CDR3 DNA: TGTGCCAGCAGTCCGGGGGGCCCAGAGACCCAGTACTTC
D gene: NA; clone size: few; J gene: TRBJ2-5; V gene: TRBV5-1; CDR3 length: 16; CDR3 protein: CASSLRERRLAETQYF; CDR3 DNA: TGCGCCAGCAGCCTTCGGGAGCGGAGGCTGGCGGAGACCCAGTACTTC
D gene: NA; clone size: NA; J gene: TRBJ1-1; V gene: TRBV5-1; CDR3 length: 16; CDR3 protein: CASSPNRGAGNTEAFF; CDR3 DNA: TGCGCCAGCAGCCCCAATCGGGGGGCGGGGAACACTGAAGCTTTCTTT
D gene: NA; clone size: NA; J gene: TRBJ2-7; V gene: TRBV5-6; CDR3 length: 12; CDR3 protein: CASSQRWGEQYF; CDR3 DNA: TGTGCCAGCAGCCAACGGTGGGGCGAGCAGTACTTC
D gene: NA; clone size: NA; J gene: TRBJ2-2; V gene: TRBV7-9; CDR3 length: 17; CDR3 protein: CASSLFSSGHNTGELFF; CDR3 DNA: TGTGCCAGCAGCTTATTTTCATCCGGGCACAACACCGGGGAGCTGTTTTTT
D gene: TRBD1; clone size: few; J gene: TRBJ2-5; V gene: TRBV5-1; CDR3 length: 15; CDR3 protein: CASSLTGGIVETQYF; CDR3 DNA: TGCGCCAGCAGCTTGACAGGGGGGATCGTAGAGACCCAGTACTTC
D gene: TRBD1; clone size: NA; J gene: TRBJ2-5; V gene: TRBV5-1; CDR3 length: 16; CDR3 protein: CASSYQTGSRLETQYF; CDR3 DNA: TGCGCCAGCAGCTACCAGACAGGGTCTAGGTTGGAGACCCAGTACTTC
D gene: NA; clone size: few; J gene: TRBJ1-1; V gene: TRBV12-3/TRBV12-4; CDR3 length: 14; CDR3 protein: CATCLAAGNTEAFF; CDR3 DNA: TGTGCCACCTGCCTGGCGGCAGGGAACACTGAAGCTTTCTTT
D gene: NA; clone size: few; J gene: TRBJ2-1; V gene: TRBV25-1; CDR3 length: 14; CDR3 protein: CASSGIRDHNEQFF; CDR3 DNA: TGTGCCAGCAGTGGAATCCGGGACCACAATGAGCAGTTCTTC
D gene: NA; clone size: few; J gene: TRBJ1-1; V gene: TRBV4-3; CDR3 length: 15; CDR3 protein: CASSPRAAVGTEAFF; CDR3 DNA: TGCGCCAGCAGCCCGAGGGCGGCAGTAGGTACTGAAGCTTTCTTT
D gene: TRBD2; clone size: few; J gene: TRBJ2-3; V gene: TRBV9; CDR3 length: 18; CDR3 protein: CASSVAPGAGGYTDTQYF; CDR3 DNA: TGTGCCAGCAGCGTAGCCCCAGGGGCGGGGGGCTACACAGATACGCAGTATTTT
D gene: TRBD2; clone size: many; J gene: TRBJ2-1; V gene: TRBV5-1; CDR3 length: 15; CDR3 protein: CASSIGTSLYNEQFF; CDR3 DNA: TGCGCCAGCAGTATTGGGACTAGCCTTTACAATGAGCAGTTCTTC
D gene: TRBD2; clone size: once; J gene: TRBJ2-1; V gene: TRBV20-1; CDR3 length: 16; CDR3 protein: CSARSPASGTNNEQFF; CDR3 DNA: TGCAGTGCTAGATCCCCTGCTAGCGGAACTAACAATGAGCAGTTCTTC